The 20 T cell receptor beta chains presented below share a single source sample, sequenced in a study of blood T cell repertoires in COVID-19. Libraries were prepared by immunoSEQ multiplex PCR; TCRdb keeps only in-frame clonotypes and omits some of them. The repertoire holds roughly 230,000 clones, around four fifths seen once, with over 5.5% in the top ten. Sequences were obtained from peripheral blood. Receptor source: a woman aged 55-75 years with active or convalescent COVID-19.

The rearrangement joins TRBV5-4 to TRBJ2-2, with D possibly being TRBD2 (6 bases). V lost 5 bases and J 0 bases, leaving 17 bases between the germline ends. The CDR3 loop spans 17 amino acids. Germline CDR1 and CDR2: SGHNT and YYREEE (reference sequence). The CDR3 coding sequence is TGTGCCAGCAGATTCGACCGCACTAGCTCGAACACCGGGGAGCTGTTTTTT. Protein product: CASRFDRTSSNTGELFF. Together with reference TRBV5-4 and TRBJ2-2, the CDR3 gives the full variable domain: ETGVTQSPTHLIKTRGQQVTLRCSSQSGHNTVSWYQQALGQGPQFIFQYYREEENGRGNFPPRFSGLQFPNYSSELNVNALELDDSALYLCASRFDRTSSNTGELFFGEGSRLTVL.

The V and J genes are TRBV24-1 and TRBJ2-2; 9 bases match TRBD2. CDR1 is KGHDR and CDR2 is SFDVKD in the germline V gene. V was pared by 4 bases and J by 4 bases, with 9 bases of the junction left unmatched. The length of the CDR3 is 17 residues. The CDR3 is CATSEPSAGGFTGELFF. The CDR3 nucleotides read TGTGCCACCAGTGAACCTTCGGCGGGGGGGTTCACCGGGGAGCTGTTTTTT.

The chain has TRBV10-2 and TRBJ2-3; D remains unclear. Between the trimmed V and J ends, which lost 3 bases and 7 bases, there was a span of 14 bases. This CDR3 is built from 14 residues. In germline, CDR1 is WSHSY, CDR2 SAAADI. DNA for the CDR3: TGCGCCAGCAGTGACGTCGAGGTCCACAATACGCAGTATTTT. Its translation is CASSDVEVHNTQYF.

J is TRBJ2-7 and V is TRBV10-3; TRBD2 matches at 8 bases. V trimming: 4 bases; J trimming: 4 bases; junction bases outside the gene matches: 6. Per the germline V gene, CDR1 is ENHRY and CDR2 is SYGVKD. The CDR3 sequence is 14 residues long. CDR3 in amino acids: CAISGAGGRYEQYV. CDR3 nucleotide sequence: TGTGCCATCAGTGGCGCGGGGGGTCGGTACGAGCAGTACGTC.

The chain joins TRBV6-1 to TRBJ1-1; 8 bases align to TRBD1. V lost 6 bases to trimming and J lost 2 bases; unmatched junction nucleotides: 5. In germline, CDR1 is MNHNS, CDR2 SASEGT. The length of the CDR3 is 14 residues. The CDR3 bases are TGTGCCAGCAGGATCGGACAGGGCAACACTGAAGCTTTCTTT. Its translation: CASRIGQGNTEAFF.

The CDR3 loop is CASSPDRDPYEQYF. The CDR3 DNA reads as TGCGCCAGCAGCCCGGACAGAGATCCCTACGAGCAGTACTTC. This chain links TRBV5-1 with TRBJ2-7; D is possibly TRBD1 (6 bases). The CDR3 has 14 amino acids. Germline V gives CDR1 SGHRS, CDR2 YFSETQ. Trimming removed 4 bases from V and 2 bases from J, with 13 bases in between.

The gene calls are TRBV19 and TRBJ2-5; 9 bases fit TRBD1. Germline lookup yields CDR1 LNHDA and CDR2 SQIVND (reference sequence). The CDR3 spans 12 residues. The junction had 1 base not matched to a gene; V was cut back by 6 bases and J by 5 bases. CDR3 residues: CASSGTGETQYF. CDR3 in DNA: TGTGCCAGTAGCGGGACAGGGGAGACCCAGTACTTC.

The chain has TRBV27 and TRBJ2-5, with D perhaps TRBD1 (6 bases). This CDR3 contains 14 residues. Germline assignment: CDR1 MNHEY and CDR2 SMNVEV (reference sequence). V lost 2 bases and J lost 3, with 10 bases in between. CDR3 bases: TGTGCCAGCAGTTTAAGGTCAGGGGAAGAGACCCAGTACTTC. It codes for CASSLRSGEETQYF.

This chain links TRBV7-3 with TRBJ2-7; weak D call: TRBD1 (6 bases). Looked up from germline, CDR1 is SGHTA and CDR2 is FQGTGA. The V end lost 5 bases, the J end lost 6 bases, and 20 bases lay between the germline ends. There are 15 residues in the CDR3. CDR3 in amino acids: CASSPTLGPGAEQYF. For the CDR3, the DNA is TGTGCCAGCAGCCCCACCCTAGGCCCAGGGGCCGAGCAGTACTTC.

The chain uses TRBV24-1 and TRBJ1-2, with 10 bases lining up with TRBD1. After removal of 3 bases from V and 6 bases from J, the junction contained 6 bases not matched to a gene. CDR3 length: 15 residues. Looked up from germline, CDR1 is KGHDR and CDR2 is SFDVKD. CDR3 loop: CATSDPRQGAHGYTF. In DNA, the CDR3 is TGTGCCACCAGTGATCCCCGACAGGGGGCTCATGGCTACACCTTC.

The chain uses TRBV11-3 and TRBJ2-3; D is unclear. The CDR3 runs to 15 residues. Germline CDR1 is SGHNT and CDR2 is YENEEA. The germline V and J ends were trimmed by 1 base and 1 base, with 9 bases remaining between them. The CDR3 protein is CASSLGPTGTDTQYF. In DNA form, the CDR3 reads TGTGCCAGCAGCTTAGGCCCTACCGGCACAGATACGCAGTATTTT.

The rearrangement links TRBV2 to TRBJ2-5, with TRBD1 matching over 12 bases. The CDR3 is made up of 16 amino acids. Germline values: CDR1 SNHLY, CDR2 FYNNEI. J lost 3 bases, V lost 3 bases, and 5 bases had no gene match. CDR3 in amino acids: CASSELGTGGEETQYF. The CDR3 DNA reads as TGTGCCAGCAGTGAGTTAGGGACAGGGGGCGAAGAGACCCAGTACTTC.

The count of this clone is one. The rearrangement joins TRBV19 to TRBJ2-6; D is uncertain. Per germline, CDR1 LNHDA and CDR2 SQIVND (reference sequence). Trimming stripped 4 bases from V and 0 bases from J, with 7 bases between. The CDR3 extends over 15 amino acids. Here the CDR3 reads CASSNSRSGANVLTF. The CDR3 bases are TGTGCCAGTAGTAACAGTCGCTCTGGGGCCAACGTCCTGACTTTC.

Remarks on this clone: One end of the junction does not line up with germline, which may come from a read error. The gene calls are TRBV30 and TRBJ2-7, with a tentative D call TRBD2 (5 bases). CDR3 length: 12 residues. The germline gives CDR1 GTSNPN, CDR2 SVGIG (reference sequence). The CDR3 nucleotides read TGTGTCTGGGCTAGGGAGAGGTACGAGCAGTACTTC. Translated: CVWARERYEQYF.

The V gene is TRBV3-1 (or the pseudogene TRBV3-2), the J gene TRBJ2-1; D uncertain. The ends were cut back, 1 base at V and 4 bases at J, with 11 bases in the middle. CDR1 and CDR2 (germline): LGHDT, YNNKEL (reference sequence). The CDR3 extends over 15 amino acids. CDR3 DNA sequence: TGTGCCAGCAGCCAAGGAGCAAGCAATTACAATGAGCAGTTCTTC. This codes for CASSQGASNYNEQFF.

The rearrangement joins TRBV2 to TRBJ1-2; D unclear. The CDR3 has 12 residues. The V end was cut by 4 bases, the J end by 5 bases, with 8 bases between. The germline V gene encodes CDR1 SNHLY and CDR2 FYNNEI. The CDR3: CASSVVDYGYTF. The CDR3 DNA reads TGTGCCAGCAGTGTAGTCGATTATGGCTACACCTTC.

This rearrangement joins TRBV6-1 to TRBJ1-1, with TRBD1 matching over 7 bases. The CDR3 has 14 amino acids. The trim removed 2 bases at V and 7 bases at J, leaving 7 bases unmatched. In germline, CDR1 is MNHNS, CDR2 SASEGT. The CDR3 sequence is CASSELRGRDEAFF. The CDR3 DNA reads TGTGCCAGCAGTGAACTTAGGGGGCGAGATGAAGCTTTCTTT.

This rearrangement joins TRBV29-1 to TRBJ1-1; D possibly corresponds to TRBD1 (5 bases). CDR1 SQVTM and CDR2 ANQGSEA come from the germline V gene. The CDR3 is made up of 14 amino acids. V dropped 3 bases and J dropped 4 bases, with 15 bases sitting between them. This CDR3 reads CSVDGGTALTEAFF. As DNA, the CDR3 is TGCAGCGTTGATGGAGGGACGGCACTCACTGAAGCTTTCTTT.

This clone has only one observation. This chain links TRBV4-1 with TRBJ1-2; D is possibly TRBD1 (5 bases). CDR1 is MGHRA, CDR2 YSYEKL, per germline. The CDR3 loop spans 15 amino acids. V was cut by 0 bases and J by 5 bases, with 13 bases left in between. The CDR3: CASSQEWQGMYGYTF. The DNA of the CDR3 is TGCGCCAGCAGCCAAGAATGGCAGGGAATGTATGGCTACACCTTC.

The chain has TRBV9 and TRBJ2-1; TRBD1 aligns across 7 bases. The V gene end was trimmed by 3 bases and the J gene end by 2 bases; junction bases not matched to a gene: 5. The CDR3 runs to 15 residues. Germline CDR1 is SGDLS and CDR2 is YYNGEE. CDR3 loop: CASSEGAGPYNEQFF. CDR3 DNA: TGTGCCAGCAGCGAGGGGGCCGGGCCCTACAATGAGCAGTTCTTC.